These 7 T cell receptor beta chains were all obtained from the same sample, sequenced in a study of blood T cell repertoires in COVID-19. This table comes from immunoSEQ multiplex PCR, and its TCRdb copy is limited to in-frame clones, with some not included. Of 300,000 to 350,000 clones in the sample, 75% to 90% were seen once. The sequencing sample was made of PBMCs or T cells enriched from blood (not recorded which). Every receptor here comes from a man aged 30-40 years who had recovered from COVID-19.

The V gene is TRBV29-1, the J gene TRBJ2-1, with a possible D match to TRBD1 (5 bases). V was shortened by 6 bases and J by 3 bases, with 9 bases between the two germline ends. The CDR3 runs to 12 residues. Germline CDR1 and CDR2: SQVTM and ANQGSEA. The CDR3 loop reads CSVGANYNEQFF. In DNA, the CDR3 is TGCAGCGTAGGGGCAAACTACAATGAGCAGTTCTTC.

This chain joins TRBV5-1 and TRBJ2-1, with 13 positions matching TRBD2. Germline V CDR1 and CDR2: SGHRS, YFSETQ. The CDR3 has 17 residues. With 3 bases clipped from V and 5 bases from J, the junction kept 8 bases outside the gene matches. The CDR3 is CASSWGPGTSGNNEQFF. The CDR3 DNA reads TGCGCCAGCAGCTGGGGACCCGGGACTAGCGGGAACAATGAGCAGTTCTTC.

The chain uses TRBV28 and TRBJ1-2; 7 positions agree with TRBD1. Per germline, CDR1 MDHEN and CDR2 SYDVKM. The CDR3 contains 13 residues. Trimming removed 6 bases from V and 5 bases from J; junction bases left unmatched: 6. This CDR3 reads CASSSTGRYGYTF. CDR3 bases: TGTGCCAGCAGCTCGACAGGGAGGTATGGCTACACCTTC.

The chain combines TRBV5-1 with TRBJ2-7; no clear D. This CDR3 spans 12 amino acids. V lost 4 bases to trimming and J lost 3 bases, with 8 bases between them. CDR1 and CDR2 (germline): SGHRS, YFSETQ. The CDR3: CASSRVSYEQYF. In nucleotides, the CDR3 is TGCGCCAGCAGCAGAGTTAGCTACGAGCAGTACTTC.

V gene TRBV19 combines with J gene TRBJ2-7, with D possibly being TRBD2 (5 bases). Trimming took off 10 bases at V and 2 bases at J, with 6 bases between the two ends. CDR1 and CDR2 from the germline V gene are LNHDA and SQIVND (reference sequence). CDR3 length equals 10 residues. CDR3 loop: CATGTYEQYF. The CDR3 nucleotides are TGTGCCACCGGGACCTACGAGCAGTACTTC.

V usage is TRBV4-2 and J usage is TRBJ1-1; no firm D call. Germline V gives CDR1 LGHNA, CDR2 YNFKEQ. Trimming pared 0 bases from V and 8 bases from J, leaving 13 bases between. The CDR3 has 14 amino acids. The CDR3 spells CASSQDSAKLEAFF. The CDR3 DNA sequence: TGTGCCAGCAGCCAAGATTCGGCAAAACTAGAAGCTTTCTTT.

The V call is TRBV7-6, the J call TRBJ1-2, with 9 bases lining up with TRBD1. V shed 4 bases and J 9 bases; nucleotides not matched to a gene: 6. The CDR3 runs 13 residues. Germline V gives CDR1 SGHVS, CDR2 FNYEAQ. The CDR3 DNA sequence: TGTGCCAGCAGCTCGGGACAGGGAGAGCGCTACACCTTC. It codes for CASSSGQGERYTF.